This is a list of T cell receptor beta chains from one sample in a study of blood T cell repertoires in COVID-19. Sequencing was performed with immunoSEQ multiplex PCR; in TCRdb, only in-frame clones are kept and a portion is missing. Of about 55,000 clones in the sample, about nine tenths were seen once. Sequenced: peripheral blood. These receptors were collected from a man aged 40-50 years with acute or convalescent COVID-19. CDR3s include the opening cysteine and the closing phenylalanine or tryptophan. D genes are given only for firm matches. Not every row has a clone size; where given, it reads once, few, many or a size class.

.,TRBJ1-1,TRBV28,TRBD1,TGTGCCAGCAGTAGAACGGGACAGACGAACACTGAAGCTTTCTTT,CASSRTGQTNTEAFF
.,TRBJ1-5,TRBV6-5,.,TGTGCCACCGTCCCCTTGCGCGGTCTCAATCAGCCCCAGCATTTT,CATVPLRGLNQPQHF
.,TRBJ2-6,TRBV5-1,.,TGCGCCAGCAGCTTTTCTAACTCTGGGGCCAACGTCCTGACTTTC,CASSFSNSGANVLTF
.,TRBJ1-6,TRBV19,.,TGTGCCAGTAGTATCGAGAGCTCCTATAATTCACCCCTCCACTTT,CASSIESSYNSPLHF
.,TRBJ1-1,TRBV19,.,TGTGCCAGTAGTCCGACACGTAACACTGAAGCTTTCTTT,CASSPTRNTEAFF
.,TRBJ1-5,TRBV15,.,TGTGCCACCAGCACAAAGACAGGATTCAATCAGCCCCAGCATTTT,CATSTKTGFNQPQHF
.,TRBJ2-1,TRBV24-1,TRBD1,TGTGCCACCAGTGATCCTCGACAGGGGCCGTACAATGAGCAGTTCTTC,CATSDPRQGPYNEQFF
.,TRBJ2-6,TRBV24-1,TRBD2,TGTGCCACCAGTGATCTACCGACTAGCGGGAGCGTCGCTGGGGCCAACGTCCTGACTTTC,CATSDLPTSGSVAGANVLTF
.,TRBJ2-3,TRBV7-9,.,TGTGCCAGCAGCCGATCGGGTACAGATACGCAGTATTTT,CASSRSGTDTQYF
.,TRBJ1-2,TRBV30,TRBD1,TGTGCCTGGAGTCCGGACAGGGGGCTTGGCTACACCTTC,CAWSPDRGLGYTF
.,TRBJ1-1,TRBV7-6,.,TGTGCCAGCAGCTTAGGGGGGCATTCGACCGCGGAAGCTTTCTTT,CASSLGGHSTAEAFF
once,TRBJ1-1,TRBV7-2,.,TGTGCCAGCAGCTTCAGTGTTTTGAACACTGAAGCTTTCTTT,CASSFSVLNTEAFF
.,TRBJ2-7,TRBV28,.,TGTGCCAGCAGTTCCCGACTCAGAGCGTACGAGCAGTACTTC,CASSSRLRAYEQYF
.,TRBJ2-5,TRBV5-1,TRBD1,TGCGCCAGCAGCTTGGCGGGGTCAGGGGGCAGGGAGACCCAGTACTTC,CASSLAGSGGRETQYF
.,TRBJ1-5,TRBV28,.,TGTGCCAGCAGTTCGTGGCAGGATAGCAATCAGCCCCAGCATTTT,CASSSWQDSNQPQHF
.,TRBJ1-3,TRBV28,.,TGTGCCAGCAGGGACAACAGAGGAAACACCATATATTTT,CASRDNRGNTIYF
.,TRBJ2-7,TRBV19,TRBD2,TGTGCCAGTAGTATAGGACTAGCGGTCGAGCAGTACTTC,CASSIGLAVEQYF
.,TRBJ1-1,TRBV2,.,TGTGCCAGCGTAAGACAGGTGAACACTGAAGCTTTCTTT,CASVRQVNTEAFF
few,TRBJ2-7,TRBV25-1,TRBD2,TGTGCCAGCAGTGACCCCGGACTAGCGGGAGCGGCGCAGTACTTC,CASSDPGLAGAAQYF
.,TRBJ2-2,TRBV3-1/TRBV3-2,.,TGTGCCAGCAGACAATGGGCTAACACCGGGGAGCTGTTTTTT,CASRQWANTGELFF
.,TRBJ2-5,TRBV7-2,.,TGTGCCAGCAGCTTAGTCAGGGTAGAGACCCAGTACTTC,CASSLVRVETQYF
.,TRBJ2-5,TRBV3-1/TRBV3-2,.,TGTGCCAGCAGCCAAGATGGAACGGGAGCAGGGGAGACCCAGTACTTC,CASSQDGTGAGETQYF
once,TRBJ2-3,TRBV24-1,.,TGTGCCACCAGTCGACAGGAGAGTACAGATACGCAGTATTTT,CATSRQESTDTQYF
once,TRBJ1-5,TRBV2,.,TGTGCCAGCAGTGGTGACACTAATCAGCCCCAGCATTTT,CASSGDTNQPQHF
.,TRBJ1-6,TRBV11-2,.,TGTGCCAGCAGCTTAGAAGGTTCTAGTTCACCCCTCCACTTT,CASSLEGSSSPLHF
.,TRBJ2-5,TRBV30,TRBD1,TGTGCCTGGGGACGGGACAGTAAAGAGACCCAGTACTTC,CAWGRDSKETQYF
.,TRBJ1-5,TRBV4-1,.,TGCGCCAGCAGCCAAGTCCAGGGAATTCAGCCCCAGCATTTT,CASSQVQGIQPQHF
.,TRBJ2-1,TRBV13,.,TGTGCCAGCAGCTTAAGGTCTCGGAGCTCCTACAATGAGCAGTTCTTC,CASSLRSRSSYNEQFF
.,TRBJ1-6,TRBV6-1,TRBD1,TGTGCCAGCAGTGAGCGACAGGGTTTGAGTTCACCCCTCCACTTT,CASSERQGLSSPLHF